The subject of this entry is one T cell receptor beta chain. Other DNA sequences in this sample translate to the same CDR3. The data belong to a study of shared clonotypes between healthy human individuals. Study details: CD4 naive cells filled three plates per donor, CD4 memory three, CD8 naive two and CD8 memory one.

After removal of 1 base from V and 0 bases from J, the junction contained 1 base not matched to a gene. Germline loops: CDR1 SGHRS, CDR2 YFSETQ. This CDR3 is built from 15 residues. Template for every sorted-subset replicate PCR totaled about 0.2 ug DNA, roughly 30,000 T cell genomes. In the authors' methods: Junction-only sequences without quality scores came from ImmunoSEQ, so filtering differed. TCRdb keeps only in-frame clones here, not all; method: immunoSEQ multiplex PCR. The V and J calls and clone size were taken over from that table, and D and trimming were inferred from the DNA. The sample gives around 990,000 clones, approximately 80% of which show up once; 0.89% is in the top ten.

This TCR came from a man aged 18-30 years in good health. Some clones in this sample may be carry-over from other donors' samples. The chain links TRBV5-1 to TRBJ2-1, with 7 positions matching TRBD2. The specimen sequenced was memory CD4+ T cells from PBMCs. The subset denotes: CD45RA-negative fraction. The CDR3 loop is CASSLTGGSYNEQFF. The CDR3 region has the DNA TGCGCCAGCAGCTTGACGGGGGGCTCCTACAATGAGCAGTTCTTC.